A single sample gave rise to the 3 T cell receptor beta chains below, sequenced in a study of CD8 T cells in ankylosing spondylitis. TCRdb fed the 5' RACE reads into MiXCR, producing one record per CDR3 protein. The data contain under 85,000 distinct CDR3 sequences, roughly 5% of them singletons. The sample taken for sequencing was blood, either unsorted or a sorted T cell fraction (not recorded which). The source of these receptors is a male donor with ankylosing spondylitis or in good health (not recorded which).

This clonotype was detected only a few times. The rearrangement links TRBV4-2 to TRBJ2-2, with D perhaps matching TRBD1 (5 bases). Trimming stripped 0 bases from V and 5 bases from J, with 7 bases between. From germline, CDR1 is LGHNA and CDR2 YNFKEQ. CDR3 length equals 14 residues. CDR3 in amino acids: CASSQEGPTGELFF. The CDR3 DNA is TGTGCCAGCAGCCAAGAGGGGCCGACCGGGGAGCTGTTTTTT.

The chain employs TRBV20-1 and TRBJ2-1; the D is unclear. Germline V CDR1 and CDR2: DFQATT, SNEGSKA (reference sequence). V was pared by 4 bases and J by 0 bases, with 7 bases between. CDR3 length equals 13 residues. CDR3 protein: CSATENSYNEQFF. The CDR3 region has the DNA TGCAGTGCTACAGAAAACTCCTACAATGAGCAGTTCTTC.

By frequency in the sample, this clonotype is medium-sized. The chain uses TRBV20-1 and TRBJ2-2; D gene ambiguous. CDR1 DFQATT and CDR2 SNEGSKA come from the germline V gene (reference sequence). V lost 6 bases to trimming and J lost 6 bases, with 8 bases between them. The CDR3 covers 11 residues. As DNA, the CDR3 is TGCAGTGCCGGTGGCTCCGGGGAGCTGTTTTTT. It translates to CSAGGSGELFF.